The clone carrying this TCR beta chain occurred many times. The antigen is not known. Looked up from germline, CDR1 is LNHDA and CDR2 is SQIVND (reference sequence). With 5 bases removed from V and 1 base from J, the gap between germline ends came to 8 bases. CDR3 length: 13 residues. This sample was taken from a study of T cells in Graves' hyperthyroidism and ophthalmopathy. Study observations and caveats: Ophthalmopathy onset followed model prediction by a median approximately 6.2 months. Stable hyperthyroidism was separated from ophthalmopathy by a model based on 13 V-J features.

Amplified regions were TCR beta CDR3 sequences from RNA transcripts. With the HTBI primer set, the TCR CDR3 went through a first round of RT-PCR. MiXCR was run by TCRdb on the multiplex PCR reads, yielding one entry per CDR3 protein. The sample comprises roughly 570,000 distinct CDR3 sequences, roughly 46% of which are singletons, and around 19% rests with the top ten. Sequenced input: peripheral blood or thyroid tissue (not recorded which). This sequence joins TRBV19 and TRBJ2-5; no firm D call. This sequence was found in an adult woman with Graves' disease, either hyperthyroidism or ophthalmopathy (not recorded which). The CDR3 loop reads CASSLNSQETQYF. The CDR3 DNA follows: TGTGCCAGTAGTTTGAACAGCCAAGAGACCCAGTACTTC.